The 6 T cell receptor beta chains below come from one sample, sequenced in a study of shared clonotypes between healthy human individuals. Libraries were prepared by immunoSEQ multiplex PCR; TCRdb keeps only in-frame clonotypes and omits some of them. Of around 600,000 clones detected, less than 98% appear once; the ten largest clones hold approximately 0.057%. The source material was naive CD4+ T cells sorted from blood. As to subset: CD45RA+ positively selected. The receptors here all came from a woman aged 30 to 39 in good health.

The V call is TRBV2, the J call TRBJ1-1; no definite D call. Trimming shortened V by 6 bases and J by 5 bases, and 10 bases separated the two germline ends. From germline, CDR1 is SNHLY and CDR2 FYNNEI. CDR3 length equals 12 residues. Here the CDR3 reads CASREGRTEAFF. In DNA, the CDR3 is TGTGCCAGCAGGGAGGGCCGGACTGAAGCTTTCTTT.

A single count supports this clone. CDR3 region: CASSPTQRNIHEQYF. CDR3 sequence (DNA): TGTGCCAGCAGTCCCACACAGCGAAACATCCACGAGCAGTACTTC. The genes are TRBV6-5 and TRBJ2-7; no definite D call. V lost 5 bases, J lost 5 bases, and 19 bases lay in between. Per germline, CDR1 MNHEY and CDR2 SVGAGI. The CDR3 consists of 15 residues.

The chain employs TRBV7-2 and TRBJ2-3; D is unresolved. The V end lost 1 base, the J end lost 1 base, and 9 bases lay between the germline ends. Per germline, CDR1 SGHTA and CDR2 FQGNSA. The CDR3 covers 15 residues. CDR3 nucleotide sequence: TGTGCCAGCAGCTTAGAACGGTTACGCACAGATACGCAGTATTTT. Its translation is CASSLERLRTDTQYF.

This sequence joins TRBV5-4 and TRBJ2-7; TRBD1 agrees at 9 bases. With V trimmed by 4 bases and J by 2 bases, 4 bases remained unmatched. Germline values: CDR1 SGHNT, CDR2 YYREEE (reference sequence). The length of the CDR3 is 14 residues. The CDR3 sequence: CASSRQGDTYEQYF. CDR3 DNA sequence: TGTGCCAGCAGCCGACAGGGGGATACCTACGAGCAGTACTTC.

The J gene is TRBJ2-5, the V gene TRBV28, with 7 bases identical to TRBD2. Per the germline V gene, CDR1 is MDHEN and CDR2 is SYDVKM. V was clipped by 0 bases and J by 9 bases; unmatched bases: 19. There are 18 residues in the CDR3. CDR3 residues: CASSLWTPTRTNGGAQYF. CDR3 in DNA: TGTGCCAGCAGTTTATGGACCCCGACAAGGACTAATGGGGGGGCCCAGTACTTC.

The gene calls are TRBV14 and TRBJ1-4; D is ambiguous. CDR1 is SGHDN, CDR2 FVKESK, per germline. V lost 5 bases and J 8 bases, leaving 12 bases between the germline ends. CDR3 size: 13 residues. CDR3: CASSNSLIEKLFF. DNA of the CDR3: TGTGCCAGCAGCAACAGTCTAATCGAAAAACTGTTTTTT. Filled out from reference TRBV14 and TRBJ1-4, the complete variable domain reads EAGVTQFPSHSVIEKGQTVTLRCDPISGHDNLYWYRRVMGKEIKFLLHFVKESKQDESGMPNNRFLAERTGGTYSTLKVQPAELEDSGVYFCASSNSLIEKLFFGSGTQLSVL.